This T cell receptor (beta chain) was retrieved from a study of blood T cell repertoires in COVID-19. Across the whole study: Samples representing acute and convalescent COVID-19 were sourced from the United States, Italy and Spain.

V was clipped by 7 bases and J by 3 bases; unmatched bases: 7. Per the germline V gene, CDR1 is SGHTA and CDR2 is FQGNSA. This CDR3 has 14 amino acids. Profiled with immunoSEQ multiplex PCR; TCRdb holds only in-frame clones, not every one. The repertoire holds nearly 110,000 clones, with 71% as singletons. This clone was recorded a few times. This receptor was taken from a human donor with acute or convalescent COVID-19. The donor label of this sample is uncertain. Specimen: peripheral blood. The rearrangement joins TRBV7-2 to TRBJ2-5, with 8 bases identical to TRBD1. CDR3 in amino acids: CASTLDRAKETQYF. The CDR3 coding sequence is TGTGCCAGCACTCTGGACAGGGCTAAAGAGACCCAGTACTTC.